This T cell receptor beta chain was retrieved from a study of regulatory T cells in long-lasting Graves disease. Overall study context: Antithyroid drug intake by newly diagnosed Graves' patients had lasted under 3 months. Study-level results: TCR diversity was lower in persistent than newly diagnosed Graves' disease. Persistent patients had a count of shared public clonotypes (approximately 3,000) that exceeded that of new patients (approximately 1,000).

Arm-PCR of CDR3 regions and iRepertoire HTBI primers were used to build TCR beta libraries. Original methodology: Sequenced samples collectively carried 55 to 80 TRBV and 15 or so TRBJ segments. TCRdb reprocessed the multiplex PCR reads via MiXCR and lists one record per CDR3 protein. The V and J calls were determined by TCRdb, not by the authors. The sample consists of hundreds of thousands of distinct CDR3 sequences, 15% to 17% of them appearing once. In its sample, this clonotype was seen many times. Its antigen is unknown. The CDR3 is 15 amino acids. J gave up 5 bases and V 0 bases, and 7 bases lay outside the gene matches. Germline V CDR1 and CDR2: SQVTM, ANQGSEA. Described time point: newly diagnosed GD, antithyroid drugs for less than 3 months. Extracted RNA from PBMCs served as the source of the TCR library.

The source was peripheral blood mononuclear cells (PBMCs), collected at new diagnosis, from a patient treated with antithyroid drugs. The sequence was collected from a female donor with Graves disease. V usage is TRBV29-1 and J usage is TRBJ2-1; 7 bases are a match to TRBD2. CDR3 sequence: CSVEDLAEGDNEQFF. The CDR3 DNA reads TGCAGCGTTGAAGATCTAGCGGAAGGGGACAATGAGCAGTTCTTC.